This TCR beta chain was profiled in a study of cytomegalovirus exposure and HLA in healthy donors. Germline loops: CDR1 MDHEN, CDR2 SYDVKM. V trimming: 0 bases; J trimming: 2 bases; junction bases outside the gene matches: 0. The CDR3 sequence is 14 residues long. The PCR used 60 Vbeta and 13 Jbeta primers. TCRdb keeps only in-frame clones here, not all; method: immunoSEQ multiplex PCR. The sample consists of around 180,000 clones, about 81% of them appearing once. A single count supports this clone. The chain is built from TRBV28 and TRBJ2-7; 8 bases agree with TRBD2. The sample consisted of PBMCs. The sequence was collected from a woman under 30 in good health and CMV-seropositive. The CDR3 DNA follows: TGTGCCAGCAGTTTATGGCGGGGGGCCTACGAGCAGTACTTC. This codes for CASSLWRGAYEQYF.